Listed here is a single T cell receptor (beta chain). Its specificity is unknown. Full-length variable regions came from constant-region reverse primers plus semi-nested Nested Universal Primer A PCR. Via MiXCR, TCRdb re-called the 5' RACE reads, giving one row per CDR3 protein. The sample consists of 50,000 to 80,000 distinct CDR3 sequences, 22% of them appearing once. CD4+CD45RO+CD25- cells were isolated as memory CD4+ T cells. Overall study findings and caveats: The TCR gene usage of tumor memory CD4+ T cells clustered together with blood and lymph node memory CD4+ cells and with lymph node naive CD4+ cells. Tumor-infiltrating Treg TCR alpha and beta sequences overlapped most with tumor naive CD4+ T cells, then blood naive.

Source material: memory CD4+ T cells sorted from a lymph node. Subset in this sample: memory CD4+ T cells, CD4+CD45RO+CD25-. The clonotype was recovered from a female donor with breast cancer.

The CDR3 nucleotides are TGTGCCAGCAGGCCCGGGACAGGGGGTAATAGCAATCAGCCCCAGCATTTT. Protein product: CASRPGTGGNSNQPQHF. The V gene is TRBV12-3 or TRBV12-4, the J gene TRBJ1-5; TRBD1 agrees at 11 bases. The CDR3 extends over 17 amino acids. J gave up 0 bases and V 6 bases, and 7 bases lay outside the gene matches.